Listed below are T cell receptor beta chains from one sample, sequenced in a study of CD8+CD57+ T cells in acquired aplastic anemia. TCRdb used MiXCR to reprocess the reads, holding one entry per CDR3 protein. The table records approximately 200,000 distinct CDR3 sequences, around 50% of them present only once. The sequenced material came from sorted CD4+, CD8+, or CD8+CD57+ T cells (not recorded which) from PBMCs. All receptors derive from a human donor in good health, serving as a control. The CDR3 runs from the conserved cysteine through the conserved F or W. The D gene is left open where the match is weak. The listing skips clone size in some rows; elsewhere it reads once, few, many or a size class.

size	V	J	D	DNA	CDR3
NA	TRBV25-1	TRBJ1-2	TRBD1	TGTGCCAGCAGAACCGGAACAGGGGATGGCTACACCTTC	CASRTGTGDGYTF
NA	TRBV11-2	TRBJ1-2	TRBD1	TGTGCCAGCAGCTTAGTATCGGGGACAGCCGGTGGCTACACCTTC	CASSLVSGTAGGYTF
many	TRBV5-1	TRBJ1-3	NA	TGCGCCAGCAGGGAGGGCACCTCTGGAAACACCATATATTTT	CASREGTSGNTIYF
many	TRBV7-6	TRBJ2-7	NA	TGTGCCAGCAGCTTAGGGGGGGTACAGCCCTACGAGCAGTACTTC	CASSLGGVQPYEQYF
NA	TRBV10-2	TRBJ1-1	NA	TGCGCCAGCAGCGTACAGGCGGGGGGCGAAGCTTTCTTT	CASSVQAGGEAFF
NA	TRBV19	TRBJ1-2	TRBD1	TGTGCCAGTAGTGGGCCGGGACAGAGGGGGTATGGCTACACCTTC	CASSGPGQRGYGYTF
NA	TRBV20-1	TRBJ1-6	NA	TGCAGTGCTAGAGCAGGGGCCAATCCGTATAATTCACCCCTCCACTTT	CSARAGANPYNSPLHF
many	TRBV20-1	TRBJ1-1	NA	TGCAGTGCTAGTGGACAGCAGAACACTGAAGCTTTCTTT	CSASGQQNTEAFF
NA	TRBV2	TRBJ2-1	NA	TGTGCCAGCAGACAGGGGGCCGGGACTAGCTACAATGAGCAGTTCTTC	CASRQGAGTSYNEQFF
many	TRBV6-1	TRBJ1-5	NA	TGTGCCAGCAAAGGACCGGGAGCTCCCTATAGCAATCAGCCCCAGCATTTT	CASKGPGAPYSNQPQHF
NA	TRBV2	TRBJ2-1	TRBD1	TGTGCCAGCAGGATTAGGACAGGGCCGTACAATGAGCAGTTCTTC	CASRIRTGPYNEQFF
NA	TRBV4-3	TRBJ1-4	NA	TGCGCCAGCAGCCAAGATGCACAGAGAGGGGTTGAAAAACTGTTTTTT	CASSQDAQRGVEKLFF
NA	TRBV7-3	TRBJ1-2	NA	TGTGCCGGCAGCTTTACGCAGGATTATGGCTACACCTTC	CAGSFTQDYGYTF
NA	TRBV29-1	TRBJ2-3	NA	TGCGGCGTTGCGAGGGGGGCAGATACGCAGTATTTT	CGVARGADTQYF
NA	TRBV24-1	TRBJ1-6	NA	TGTGCCAGCAATCCGGGCAGACAGAATTCACCCCTCCACTTT	CASNPGRQNSPLHF
NA	TRBV10-3	TRBJ1-1	TRBD1	TGTGCCATCAGGCGGACAGGGTCAATGAACACTGAAGCTTTCTTT	CAIRRTGSMNTEAFF
NA	TRBV7-8	TRBJ2-3	TRBD2	TGTGCCAGCAGCTTAGTCGCGGGGGTCCGCACAGATACGCAGTATTTT	CASSLVAGVRTDTQYF
NA	TRBV10-3	TRBJ2-7	TRBD2	TGTGCCATCAAGATTGGGACTAGCGGGGGGGCGGGGGAGCAGTACTTC	CAIKIGTSGGAGEQYF
many	TRBV7-2	TRBJ1-4	NA	TGTGCCAGCAGCTTGACTGCAACTAATGAAAAACTGTTTTTT	CASSLTATNEKLFF